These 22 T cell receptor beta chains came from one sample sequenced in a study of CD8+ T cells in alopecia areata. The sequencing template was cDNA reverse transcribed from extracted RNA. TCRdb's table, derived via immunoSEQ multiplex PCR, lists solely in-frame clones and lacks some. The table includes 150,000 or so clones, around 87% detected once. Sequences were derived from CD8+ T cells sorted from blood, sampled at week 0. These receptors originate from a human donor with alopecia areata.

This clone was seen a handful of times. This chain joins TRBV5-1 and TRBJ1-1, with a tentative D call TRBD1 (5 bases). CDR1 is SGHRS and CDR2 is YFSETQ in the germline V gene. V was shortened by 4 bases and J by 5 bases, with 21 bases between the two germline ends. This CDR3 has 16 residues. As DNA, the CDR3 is TGCGCCAGCAGCCCGAGGCCTTCCCAGGGTTTTACTGAAGCTTTCTTT. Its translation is CASSPRPSQGFTEAFF.

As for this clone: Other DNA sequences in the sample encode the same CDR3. Here the CDR3 DNA reads TGCAGCGTTGGCCTCCGGGACTCGACTAACACCGGGGAGCTGTTTTTT. This encodes CSVGLRDSTNTGELFF. V usage is TRBV29-1 and J usage is TRBJ2-2; D may be TRBD2 (6 bases). CDR1 is SQVTM and CDR2 is ANQGSEA in the germline V gene. This CDR3 spans 16 amino acids. V lost 4 bases and J 2 bases, leaving 17 bases between the germline ends.

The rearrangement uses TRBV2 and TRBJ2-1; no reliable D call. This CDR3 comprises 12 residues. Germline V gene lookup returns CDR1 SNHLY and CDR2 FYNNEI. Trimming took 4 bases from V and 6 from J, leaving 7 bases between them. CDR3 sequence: CASSVVANEQFF. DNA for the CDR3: TGTGCCAGCAGTGTGGTCGCCAATGAGCAGTTCTTC.

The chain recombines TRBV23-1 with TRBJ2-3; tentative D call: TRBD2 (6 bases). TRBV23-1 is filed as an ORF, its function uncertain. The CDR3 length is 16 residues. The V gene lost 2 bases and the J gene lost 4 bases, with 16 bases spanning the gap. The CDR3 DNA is TGCGCCAGCAGTCAAGTTCTGGAGGGAGAGGCAGATACGCAGTATTTT. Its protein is CASSQVLEGEADTQYF.

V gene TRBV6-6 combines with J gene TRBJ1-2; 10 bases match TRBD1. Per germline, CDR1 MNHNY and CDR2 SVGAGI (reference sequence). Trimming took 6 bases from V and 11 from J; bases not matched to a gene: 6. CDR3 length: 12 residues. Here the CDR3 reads CASSSDRGTYTF. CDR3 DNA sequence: TGTGCCAGCAGCTCGGACAGGGGGACATACACCTTC.

CDR3 protein: CASSFSSGGLAWGYEQYF. In nucleotides, the CDR3 is TGTGCCAGCAGCTTCTCATCAGGGGGCCTAGCCTGGGGGTACGAGCAGTACTTC. V is TRBV5-4 and J is TRBJ2-7; 8 positions match TRBD1. V trimming: 2 bases; J trimming: 4 bases; junction bases outside the gene matches: 17. The CDR3 runs 18 residues. From germline, CDR1 is SGHNT and CDR2 YYREEE (reference sequence). Full variable domain (missing parts from reference TRBV5-4 and TRBJ2-7): ETGVTQSPTHLIKTRGQQVTLRCSSQSGHNTVSWYQQALGQGPQFIFQYYREEENGRGNFPPRFSGLQFPNYSSELNVNALELDDSALYLCASSFSSGGLAWGYEQYFGPGTRLTVT.

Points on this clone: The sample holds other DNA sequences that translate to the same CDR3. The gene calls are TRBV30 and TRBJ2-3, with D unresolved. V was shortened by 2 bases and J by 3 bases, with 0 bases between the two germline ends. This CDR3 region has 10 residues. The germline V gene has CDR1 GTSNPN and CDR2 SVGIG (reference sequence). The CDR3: CAWSTDTQYF. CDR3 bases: TGTGCCTGGAGTACAGATACGCAGTATTTT.

The CDR3 coding sequence is TGTGCCAGCAGTGAACCAGCTCTTTACGCGTACGAGCAGTACTTC. It encodes CASSEPALYAYEQYF. The chain combines TRBV6-1 with TRBJ2-7; D is uncertain. The V gene's germline CDR1 is MNHNS and CDR2 SASEGT. V lost 2 bases and J lost 4, with 15 bases in between. The CDR3 length is 15 residues.

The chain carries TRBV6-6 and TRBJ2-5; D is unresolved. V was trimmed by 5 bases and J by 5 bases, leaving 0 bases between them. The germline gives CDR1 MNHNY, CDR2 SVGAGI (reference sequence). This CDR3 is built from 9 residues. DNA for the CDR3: TGTGCCAGCAGTGAGACCCAGTACTTC. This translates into CASSETQYF.

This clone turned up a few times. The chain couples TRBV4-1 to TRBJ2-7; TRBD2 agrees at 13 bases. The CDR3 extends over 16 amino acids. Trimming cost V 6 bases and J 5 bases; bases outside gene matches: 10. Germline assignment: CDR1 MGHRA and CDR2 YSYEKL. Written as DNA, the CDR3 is TGCGCCAGCAGACCGGGACTAGCGGGATTAATGGACGAGCAGTACTTC. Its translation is CASRPGLAGLMDEQYF.

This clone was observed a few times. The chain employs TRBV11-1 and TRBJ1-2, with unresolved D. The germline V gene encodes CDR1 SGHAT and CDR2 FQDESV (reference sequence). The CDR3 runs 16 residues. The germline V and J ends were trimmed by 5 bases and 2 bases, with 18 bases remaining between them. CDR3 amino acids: CASSPHPADFNYGYTF. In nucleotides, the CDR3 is TGTGCCAGCAGCCCCCACCCCGCAGATTTCAACTATGGCTACACCTTC.

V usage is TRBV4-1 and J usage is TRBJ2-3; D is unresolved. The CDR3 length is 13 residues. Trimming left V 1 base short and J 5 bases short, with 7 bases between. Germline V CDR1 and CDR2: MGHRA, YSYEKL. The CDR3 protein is CASSQAGKDTQYF. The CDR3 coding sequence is TGCGCCAGCAGCCAAGCAGGCAAAGATACGCAGTATTTT.

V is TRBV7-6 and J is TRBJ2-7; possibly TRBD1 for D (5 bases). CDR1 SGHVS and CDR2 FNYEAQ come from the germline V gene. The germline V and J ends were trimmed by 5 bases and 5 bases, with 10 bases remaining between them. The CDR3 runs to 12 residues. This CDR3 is CASSPGFHEQYF. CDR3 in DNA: TGTGCCAGCAGCCCAGGGTTCCACGAGCAGTACTTC. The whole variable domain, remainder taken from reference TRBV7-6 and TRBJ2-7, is GAGVSQSPRYKVTKRGQDVALRCDPISGHVSLYWYRQALGQGPEFLTYFNYEAQQDKSGLPNDRFSAERPEGSISTLTIQRTEQRDSAMYRCASSPGFHEQYFGPGTRLTVT.

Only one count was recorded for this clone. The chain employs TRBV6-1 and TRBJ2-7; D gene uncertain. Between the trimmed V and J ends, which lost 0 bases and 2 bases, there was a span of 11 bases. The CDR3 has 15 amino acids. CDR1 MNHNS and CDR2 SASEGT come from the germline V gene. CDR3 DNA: TGTGCCAGCAGTGAAGCTAGCTATGGCCCCTACGAGCAGTACTTC. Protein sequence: CASSEASYGPYEQYF.

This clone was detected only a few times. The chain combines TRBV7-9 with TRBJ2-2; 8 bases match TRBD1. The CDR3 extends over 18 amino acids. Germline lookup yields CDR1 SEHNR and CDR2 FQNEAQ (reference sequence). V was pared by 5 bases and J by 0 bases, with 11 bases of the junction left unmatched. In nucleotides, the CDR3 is TGTGCCAGCAGCGCCCCTAAAGACAGGGGTACGAACACCGGGGAGCTGTTTTTT. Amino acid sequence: CASSAPKDRGTNTGELFF. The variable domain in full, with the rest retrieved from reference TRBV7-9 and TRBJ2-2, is DTGVSQNPRHKITKRGQNVTFRCDPISEHNRLYWYRQTLGQGPEFLTYFQNEAQLEKSRLLSDRFSAERPKGSFSTLEIQRTEQGDSAMYLCASSAPKDRGTNTGELFFGEGSRLTVL.

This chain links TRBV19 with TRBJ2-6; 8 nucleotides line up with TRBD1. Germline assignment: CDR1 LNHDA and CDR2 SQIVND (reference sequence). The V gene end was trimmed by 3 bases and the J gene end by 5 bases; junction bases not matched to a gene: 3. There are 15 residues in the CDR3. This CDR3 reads CASSIGTGWANVLTF. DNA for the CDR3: TGTGCCAGTAGTATTGGGACAGGTTGGGCCAACGTCCTGACTTTC.

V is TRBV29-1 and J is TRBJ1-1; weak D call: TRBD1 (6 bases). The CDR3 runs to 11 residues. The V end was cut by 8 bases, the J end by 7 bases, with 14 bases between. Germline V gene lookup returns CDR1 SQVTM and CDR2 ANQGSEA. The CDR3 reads CSSEGGDEAFF. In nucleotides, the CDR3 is TGCAGCTCCGAGGGGGGAGATGAAGCTTTCTTT.

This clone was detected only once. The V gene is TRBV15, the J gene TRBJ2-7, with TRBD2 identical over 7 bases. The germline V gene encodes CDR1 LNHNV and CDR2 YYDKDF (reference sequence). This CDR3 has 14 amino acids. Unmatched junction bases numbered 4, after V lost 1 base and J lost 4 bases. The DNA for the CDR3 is TGTGCCACCAGCAGAGGACTAGCAGATTACGAGCAGTACTTC. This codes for CATSRGLADYEQYF.

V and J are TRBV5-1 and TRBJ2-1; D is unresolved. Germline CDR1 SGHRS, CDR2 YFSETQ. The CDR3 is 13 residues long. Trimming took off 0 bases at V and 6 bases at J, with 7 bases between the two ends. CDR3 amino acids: CASSLEPLNEQFF. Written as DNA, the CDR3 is TGCGCCAGCAGCTTGGAACCCCTCAATGAGCAGTTCTTC.

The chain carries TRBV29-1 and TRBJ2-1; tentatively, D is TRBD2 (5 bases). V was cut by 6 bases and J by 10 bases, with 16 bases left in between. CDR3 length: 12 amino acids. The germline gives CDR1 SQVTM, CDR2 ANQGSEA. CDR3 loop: CSVRASPGEQFF. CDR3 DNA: TGCAGCGTGAGGGCCAGCCCTGGGGAGCAGTTCTTC.

This CDR3 is CASSLAGQGRSVEYF. The CDR3 DNA is TGTGCCAGCAGCTTAGCGGGACAGGGGAGATCGGTCGAGTACTTC. This chain joins TRBV13 and TRBJ2-4; 10 bases are shared with TRBD1. Germline lookup yields CDR1 PRHDT and CDR2 FYEKMQ (reference sequence). This CDR3 has 15 amino acids. V shed 1 base, J shed 14 bases, and the junction held 11 bases outside the gene matches.

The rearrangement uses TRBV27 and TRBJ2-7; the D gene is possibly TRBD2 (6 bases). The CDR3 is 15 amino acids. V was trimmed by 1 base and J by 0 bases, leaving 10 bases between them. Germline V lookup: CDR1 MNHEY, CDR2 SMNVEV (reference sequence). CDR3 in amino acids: CASSLWDGGSYEQYF. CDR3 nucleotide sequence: TGTGCCAGCAGTTTATGGGACGGGGGCTCCTACGAGCAGTACTTC.